This TCR beta chain originates from a study of shared clonotypes between healthy human individuals. CD45RO negativity and positive selection for CCR7 defined naive CD8 cells, a population that excluded terminally differentiated effector memory CD45RA+ cells. Here immunoSEQ multiplex PCR was the method, and the copy in TCRdb shows in-frame clones only, minus some. The sample lists hundreds of thousands of clones, roughly 96% occurring once. Study observations and caveats: Naive subsets generally exceeded memory subsets in estimated richness. Clonotypes which were not shared had lower generation probabilities than clonotypes that all four donors shared.

Remarks on this clone: Antigen specificity is unknown.

V dropped 2 bases and J dropped 3; count of bases not matched to a gene: 9. There are 16 residues in the CDR3. Germline CDR1 and CDR2: SGHRS and YFSETQ. The gene calls are TRBV5-1 and TRBJ1-1; 8 bases fit TRBD1. The source material was naive CD8+ T cells sorted from blood. This clonotype originated in a woman aged 30 to 39 in good health. The CDR3, as DNA: TGCGCCAGCAGCTTCCGGGGACAGGAGAAAGACACTGAAGCTTTCTTT. Its translation is CASSFRGQEKDTEAFF.